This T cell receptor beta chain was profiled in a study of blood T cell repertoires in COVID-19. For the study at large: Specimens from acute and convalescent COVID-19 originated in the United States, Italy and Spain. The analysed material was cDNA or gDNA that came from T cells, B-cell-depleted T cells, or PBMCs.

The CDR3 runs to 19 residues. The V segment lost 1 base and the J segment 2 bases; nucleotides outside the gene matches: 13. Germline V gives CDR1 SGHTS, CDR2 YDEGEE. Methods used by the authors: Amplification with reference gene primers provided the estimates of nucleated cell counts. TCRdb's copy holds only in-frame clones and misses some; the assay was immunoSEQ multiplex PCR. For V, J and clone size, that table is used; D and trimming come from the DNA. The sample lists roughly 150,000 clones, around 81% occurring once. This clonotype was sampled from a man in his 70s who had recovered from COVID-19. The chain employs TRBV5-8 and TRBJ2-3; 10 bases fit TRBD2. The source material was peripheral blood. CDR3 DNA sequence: TGTGCCAGCAGCTTGACTCTCCTAGCGGGAGTGGGACTCACAGATACGCAGTATTTT. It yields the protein CASSLTLLAGVGLTDTQYF.